These 9 T cell receptor beta chains share one sample of origin, sequenced in a study of cytomegalovirus exposure and HLA in healthy donors. Use of 60 Vbeta and 13 Jbeta primers characterized the PCR. TCRdb keeps only in-frame clones here, not all; method: immunoSEQ multiplex PCR. The table shows about 190,000 clones, with about 69% occurring only once. The sample taken for sequencing was PBMCs. The receptors were gathered from a man aged 30 to 39 in good health and CMV-seropositive.

V usage is TRBV7-9 and J usage is TRBJ2-1; 7 bases are a match to TRBD2. This CDR3 contains 15 residues. Germline V lookup: CDR1 SEHNR, CDR2 FQNEAQ (reference sequence). The V gene end was trimmed by 5 bases and the J gene end by 5 bases; junction bases not matched to a gene: 9. CDR3 amino acids: CASSQSGITDNEQFF. In DNA form, the CDR3 reads TGTGCCAGCAGCCAGAGCGGGATCACGGACAATGAGCAGTTCTTC.

The chain carries TRBV28 and TRBJ1-2; 8 positions match TRBD1. J lost 6 bases, V lost 3 bases, and 9 bases had no gene match. This CDR3 comprises 15 residues. CDR1 is MDHEN, CDR2 SYDVKM, per germline. The CDR3 spells CASSLTPGQGNGYTF. CDR3 nucleotide sequence: TGTGCCAGCAGTTTGACTCCAGGACAGGGAAATGGCTACACCTTC.

The V gene is TRBV2, the J gene TRBJ2-5; D perhaps matches TRBD1 (5 bases). The CDR3 consists of 13 residues. The germline V and J ends were trimmed by 5 bases and 6 bases, with 13 bases remaining between them. Looked up from germline, CDR1 is SNHLY and CDR2 is FYNNEI. The CDR3 DNA is TGTGCCAGCAGTCATGACAGTAAGCAGACCCAGTACTTC. Amino acid sequence: CASSHDSKQTQYF.

The chain links TRBV7-9 to TRBJ2-1; 12 bases agree with TRBD2. J gave up 2 bases and V 3 bases, and 5 bases lay outside the gene matches. CDR1 SEHNR and CDR2 FQNEAQ come from the germline V gene (reference sequence). The CDR3 runs to 17 residues. The chain's CDR3 is CASSLGTSGPPYNEQFF. CDR3 nucleotides: TGTGCCAGCAGCTTGGGGACTAGCGGGCCCCCCTACAATGAGCAGTTCTTC.

This clone was counted once. V gene TRBV4-2 combines with J gene TRBJ1-2, with D possibly TRBD1 on 5 matching bases. The V gene's germline CDR1 is LGHNA and CDR2 YNFKEQ. V shed 1 base and J shed 6 bases, with 21 bases lying between them. The CDR3 totals 17 residues. The chain's CDR3 is CASSQVRGAGGGDGYTF. The CDR3 nucleotides are TGTGCCAGCAGCCAAGTTAGAGGGGCGGGTGGGGGGGATGGCTACACCTTC.

This clone was counted a single time. The CDR3, as DNA: TGCAGCGTTTGGGGACTAGCGGGGGGTTACAATGAGCAGTTCTTC. Protein product: CSVWGLAGGYNEQFF. This chain uses TRBV29-1 with TRBJ2-1, with TRBD2 matching over 15 bases. The CDR3 totals 15 residues. The junction had 3 bases not matched to a gene; V was cut back by 5 bases and J by 4 bases. Germline V gene data show CDR1 as SQVTM and CDR2 as ANQGSEA.

The CDR3, as DNA: TGTGCCAGCAGTTCCCGGGACTACGAAGCTTTCTTT. It encodes CASSSRDYEAFF. The chain recombines TRBV7-2 with TRBJ1-1; possible D gene TRBD1, 5 bases. The CDR3 spans 12 residues. Germline V gene sequence: CDR1 SGHTA, CDR2 FQGNSA. V was shortened by 6 bases and J by 8 bases, with 13 bases between the two germline ends.

The chain combines TRBV11-2 with TRBJ2-1, with 12 positions matching TRBD2. Per germline, CDR1 SGHAT and CDR2 FQNNGV. V was pared by 6 bases and J by 1 base, with 7 bases of the junction left unmatched. The CDR3 sequence is 17 residues long. CDR3 DNA sequence: TGTGCCAGCAGGGGCACTAGCGGGAGGTGGTCCTACAATGAGCAGTTCTTC. Its protein is CASRGTSGRWSYNEQFF.

A remark on this clone: A read error may produce the germline difference seen at one junction end. V and J are TRBV7-8 and TRBJ1-2, with 8 nucleotides matching TRBD1. The germline V gene has CDR1 SGHVS and CDR2 FQNEAQ. This CDR3 is 16 amino acids long. The CDR3 nucleotides read TGTGCCAGCAGCTCAGTAAAAACAGGGGGGAACTATGGCCACACCTTC. This sequence encodes CASSSVKTGGNYGHTF.